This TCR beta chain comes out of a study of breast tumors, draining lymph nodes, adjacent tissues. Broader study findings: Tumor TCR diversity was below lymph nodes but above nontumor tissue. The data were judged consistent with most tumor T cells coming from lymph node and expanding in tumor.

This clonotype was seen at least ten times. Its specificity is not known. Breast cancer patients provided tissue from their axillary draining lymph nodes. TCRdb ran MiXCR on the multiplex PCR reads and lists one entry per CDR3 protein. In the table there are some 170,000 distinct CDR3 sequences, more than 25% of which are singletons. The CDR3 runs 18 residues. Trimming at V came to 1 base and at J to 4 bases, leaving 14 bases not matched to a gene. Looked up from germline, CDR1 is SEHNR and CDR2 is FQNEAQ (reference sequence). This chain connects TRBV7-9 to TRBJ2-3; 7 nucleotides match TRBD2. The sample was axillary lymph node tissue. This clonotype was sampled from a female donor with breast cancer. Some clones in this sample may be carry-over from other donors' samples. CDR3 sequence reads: CASSLEISSGGVADTQYF. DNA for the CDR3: TGTGCCAGCAGCTTAGAGATCTCTAGCGGCGGAGTTGCAGATACGCAGTATTTT.